This is a list of T cell receptor beta chains from one sample in a study of CD4 T cells in relation to SARS-CoV-2 and coronaviruses. Their specific antigens are unknown. Using immunoSEQ multiplex PCR, the repertoire was profiled, and TCRdb retains in-frame clones only, with some absent. The sample lists about 12,000 clones, 65% to 70% occurring once. The material sequenced was CD4+ T cells from PBMCs, cultured in vitro. The receptors here all came from a human donor in good health. Both conserved end residues are part of each CDR3. D genes are given only for firm matches. Clone size, where shown, is once, few, many, or a class for clones that have expanded.

D	size	V	J	DNA	CDR3
TRBD2	few	TRBV25-1	TRBJ2-1	TGTGCCAGCAGTGAACCCGGGACTAGCGGCTACAATGAGCAGTTCTTC	CASSEPGTSGYNEQFF
.	.	TRBV25-1	TRBJ2-3	TGTGCCAGCAGTGGACAGGGCACAGATACGCAGTATTTT	CASSGQGTDTQYF
TRBD2	.	TRBV6-5	TRBJ2-3	TGTGCCAGCAGTTTGAGGCCCGCGGGAGCGTCAGATACGCAGTATTTT	CASSLRPAGASDTQYF
TRBD2	once	TRBV9	TRBJ2-1	TGTGCCAGCAGCGTAGCTACGGAAGCGGGAGGGCCAGGTGAGCAGTTCTTC	CASSVATEAGGPGEQFF
.	.	TRBV9	TRBJ2-1	TGTGCCAGCAGCGCCACCCGAAGGGGGGGCGGGAGTCATTCCTACAATGAGCAGTTCTTC	CASSATRRGGGSHSYNEQFF
.	medium-sized	TRBV15	TRBJ1-4	TGTGCCACCAGCAGACCGGGACAAGGAAATGAAAAACTGTTTTTT	CATSRPGQGNEKLFF
.	.	TRBV19	TRBJ1-6	TGTGCCAGTAGTATCATGGGATCCCTCCACTTT	CASSIMGSLHF
.	.	TRBV7-3	TRBJ2-2	TGTGCCAGCAGCCTCCGTTCCACCGGGGAGCTGTTTTTT	CASSLRSTGELFF
TRBD1	.	TRBV2	TRBJ1-3	TGTGCCAGCAGTCAAACCGGGACAGGGTTCGGAAACACCATATATTTT	CASSQTGTGFGNTIYF
.	few	TRBV19	TRBJ1-4	TGTGCCAGTAGTACCTCTGGGGGGGCGCCGCCTGAAAAACTGTTTTTT	CASSTSGGAPPEKLFF
.	few	TRBV7-9	TRBJ2-5	TGTGCCACCGGGGGCAGGGAAGAGACCCAGTACTTC	CATGGREETQYF
.	.	TRBV18	TRBJ1-6	TGTGCCAGCTCACCACGGGAGCAGACTAGCAACGCGCCCCTCCACTTT	CASSPREQTSNAPLHF
.	.	TRBV27	TRBJ1-2	TGTGCCAGCAGTTTATCGTCTCCGGCCAGGGATGGCTACACCTTC	CASSLSSPARDGYTF
.	.	TRBV9	TRBJ2-7	TGTGCCAGCAGCGTTTCATCAACCGGATTTAGCTCCTACGAGCAGTACTTC	CASSVSSTGFSSYEQYF
.	.	TRBV2	TRBJ1-2	TGTGCCATCCACCAGGGACTGACGAACTATGGCTACACCTTC	CAIHQGLTNYGYTF
.	.	TRBV19	TRBJ2-1	TGTGCCAGTAGTACCATAATATACAATGAGCAGTTCTTC	CASSTIIYNEQFF
.	.	TRBV2	TRBJ2-2	TGTGCCAGCTGTGCGGGGCTGAACACCGGGGAGCTGTTTTTT	CASCAGLNTGELFF
.	.	TRBV5-1	TRBJ2-2	TGCGCCAGCAGCTCGAGACCGGGGGACACCGGGGAGCTGTTTTTT	CASSSRPGDTGELFF
.	.	TRBV7-9	TRBJ2-5	TGTGCCAGCAGCTTAGCAGTCGGGGGACGCCAGTTAGAGACCCAGTACTTC	CASSLAVGGRQLETQYF
.	few	TRBV30	TRBJ1-2	TGTGCCTGTAGCGGGGAATGGGGCTACACCTTC	CACSGEWGYTF
TRBD1	.	TRBV28	TRBJ1-2	TGTGCCAGCAGTTTACAGGCAGGGGGTGGCTACACCTTC	CASSLQAGGGYTF
TRBD1	once	TRBV19	TRBJ1-1	TGTGCCAGTAAGATCCGGGACAGTATGAACACTGAAGCTTTCTTT	CASKIRDSMNTEAFF
TRBD2	.	TRBV19	TRBJ2-3	TGTGCCAGTAGTGTAAATCCGGTCGGGACTAGCGGGACAGATACGCAGTATTTT	CASSVNPVGTSGTDTQYF
.	.	TRBV19	TRBJ1-5	TGTGCCAGTAGTATGGACCCTTCGAGGGGGATTAATCAGCCCCAGCATTTT	CASSMDPSRGINQPQHF
.	.	TRBV3-1/TRBV3-2	TRBJ1-3	TGTGCCAGCAGCCCGCAAGGGGGAAACACCATATATTTT	CASSPQGGNTIYF
TRBD1	few	TRBV18	TRBJ2-7	TGTGCCAGCTCGCCCGGGACAGGGAGCTCCTACGAGCAGTACTTC	CASSPGTGSSYEQYF
TRBD1	few	TRBV4-2	TRBJ1-1	TGTGCCAGCAGCCAACTTGGACAGGGGGGGAACACTGAAGCTTTCTTT	CASSQLGQGGNTEAFF